The clone carrying this T cell receptor beta chain was seen many times. This sample stems from a study of T cells after yellow fever vaccination. Via MiXCR, TCRdb re-called the 5' RACE reads, giving one row per CDR3 protein. The data hold 250,000 to 400,000 distinct CDR3 sequences, with approximately 4.5% observed a single time. Trimming cost V 7 bases and J 0 bases, with 12 bases left between them. The CDR3 covers 13 residues. Germline-derived CDR1 and CDR2 are SQVTM and ANQGSEA. The material sequenced was PBMCs, taken 15 days after the yellow fever booster vaccination. This clonotype originated in a man aged 18 to 29 who received the YFV17D yellow fever vaccine. This chain links TRBV29-1 with TRBJ1-1, with unresolved D. The CDR3 spells CSANYRVNTEAFF. CDR3 in DNA: TGCAGCGCTAATTATAGGGTGAACACTGAAGCTTTCTTT.